The 25 T cell receptor beta chains reported below all come from one sample, sequenced in a study of T cell responses to AZD1222 COVID-19 vaccine. Sequenced by immunoSEQ multiplex PCR; TCRdb stores in-frame clones only, minus some. The sample has roughly 130,000 clones, approximately 85% seen once; the top ten hold roughly 20%. The source material was peripheral blood, sampled on day 0 of MenACWY control vaccination. The receptors here all came from an adult in good health.

CDR3: CASRPRDRGKEQYF. The CDR3 DNA follows: TGTGCCAGCAGGCCCCGGGACAGGGGGAAGGAGCAGTACTTC. The chain recombines TRBV11-2 with TRBJ2-7; 11 nucleotides align to TRBD1. CDR3 size: 14 residues. Germline trimming cut 6 bases from V and 7 bases from J; bases unmatched to any gene: 8. CDR1 and CDR2 from the germline V gene are SGHAT and FQNNGV.

The rearrangement links TRBV7-6 to TRBJ2-7, with 10 positions matching TRBD1. Germline V CDR1 and CDR2: SGHVS, FNYEAQ. The CDR3 is 16 residues long. Unmatched junction bases numbered 10, after V lost 1 base and J lost 7 bases. CDR3 nucleotide sequence: TGTGCCAGCAGCTTAGGTTCGACAGGGGGCCTTTGGGAGCAGTACTTC. It specifies CASSLGSTGGLWEQYF.

The V call is TRBV7-9, the J call TRBJ2-7, with 9 bases aligning to TRBD2. V lost 6 bases to trimming and J lost 2 bases; unmatched junction nucleotides: 14. CDR1 is SEHNR and CDR2 is FQNEAQ in the germline V gene (reference sequence). The CDR3 covers 17 residues. The CDR3 DNA is TGTGCCAGCAGTGCCTCCACAGGACTAGCGAACCCCTACGAGCAGTACTTC. Residues: CASSASTGLANPYEQYF.

The chain uses TRBV2 and TRBJ2-5; 10 bases agree with TRBD1. The CDR3 consists of 14 residues. Trimming removed 8 bases from V and 5 bases from J; junction bases left unmatched: 8. The germline V gene encodes CDR1 SNHLY and CDR2 FYNNEI. CDR3 nucleotides: TGTGCCAGCGGCCGGGACAGGGGATGGGAGACCCAGTACTTC. The encoded protein is CASGRDRGWETQYF. Combining the CDR3 with reference TRBV2 and TRBJ2-5 gives the whole variable domain EPEVTQTPSHQVTQMGQEVILRCVPISNHLYFYWYRQILGQKVEFLVSFYNNEISEKSEIFDDQFSVERPDGSNFTLKIRSTKLEDSAMYFCASGRDRGWETQYFGPGTRLLVL.

The DNA for the CDR3 is TGTGCCAGCTCAATTGCCAGGACGGTCCAACCCGATACGCAGTATTTT. Protein product: CASSIARTVQPDTQYF. This chain links TRBV27 with TRBJ2-3; D is unclear. This CDR3 contains 16 residues. V shed 8 bases and J shed 6 bases, with 24 bases lying between them. Germline values: CDR1 MNHEY, CDR2 SMNVEV (reference sequence).

The chain couples TRBV28 to TRBJ1-2; D gene uncertain. The germline gives CDR1 MDHEN, CDR2 SYDVKM. The length of the CDR3 is 16 residues. V lost 5 bases to trimming and J lost 5 bases, with 21 bases between them. This chain's CDR3 is CASSPAGLLQVYGYTF. The DNA of the CDR3 is TGTGCCAGCAGTCCGGCTGGACTGCTCCAAGTTTATGGCTACACCTTC.

The V gene is TRBV18, the J gene TRBJ1-1, with a weak D call TRBD1 (6 bases). The CDR3 is 13 residues long. The germline V and J ends were trimmed by 4 bases and 7 bases, with 13 bases remaining between them. Germline lookup yields CDR1 KGHSH and CDR2 LQKENI. Here the CDR3 reads CASSLNRDIEAFF. DNA of the CDR3: TGTGCCAGCTCACTCAACAGGGACATTGAAGCTTTCTTT.

The rearrangement joins TRBV5-1 to TRBJ1-6, with D unresolved. The CDR3 length is 15 residues. Deletions cut 0 bases from V and 9 bases from J, with 13 bases between. Germline V CDR1 and CDR2: SGHRS, YFSETQ. CDR3 region: CASSLDGESTSPLHF. CDR3 nucleotides: TGCGCCAGCAGCTTGGATGGGGAATCTACTTCACCCCTCCACTTT.

The rearrangement uses TRBV11-2 and TRBJ1-1; D unclear. The CDR3 runs 16 residues. Trimming removed 5 bases from V and 1 base from J, with 17 bases in between. CDR1 SGHAT and CDR2 FQNNGV come from the germline V gene. In nucleotides, the CDR3 is TGTGCCAGCAGCCGTAAGGTTGGGCCGGGGAACACTGAAGCTTTCTTT. It yields the protein CASSRKVGPGNTEAFF.

The J gene is TRBJ2-1, the V gene TRBV2; D gene ambiguous. Looked up from germline, CDR1 is SNHLY and CDR2 is FYNNEI. V dropped 2 bases and J dropped 8 bases, with 4 bases sitting between them. The CDR3 consists of 11 residues. The CDR3 coding sequence is TGTGCCAGCAGTGAAATGGATGAGCAGTTCTTC. This gives the protein CASSEMDEQFF. The variable domain in full, with the rest retrieved from reference TRBV2 and TRBJ2-1, is EPEVTQTPSHQVTQMGQEVILRCVPISNHLYFYWYRQILGQKVEFLVSFYNNEISEKSEIFDDQFSVERPDGSNFTLKIRSTKLEDSAMYFCASSEMDEQFFGPGTRLTVL.

The chain recombines TRBV18 with TRBJ1-1; 8 positions match TRBD1. Per germline, CDR1 KGHSH and CDR2 LQKENI. CDR3 size: 14 residues. V lost 3 bases, J lost 3 bases, and 3 bases stayed unmatched. This CDR3 is CASSPQGADTEAFF. The CDR3 nucleotides read TGTGCCAGCTCACCGCAGGGGGCTGACACTGAAGCTTTCTTT.

The rearrangement links TRBV2 to TRBJ1-1; D call uncertain. Germline lookup yields CDR1 SNHLY and CDR2 FYNNEI. There are 14 residues in the CDR3. Between the trimmed V and J ends, which lost 0 bases and 1 base, there was a span of 6 bases. The CDR3 region has the DNA TGTGCCAGCAGTGAAGCAGGGAGGAACACTGAAGCTTTCTTT. Residues: CASSEAGRNTEAFF.

This clone was recorded only once. The chain uses TRBV27 and TRBJ2-1; D gene uncertain. The germline gives CDR1 MNHEY, CDR2 SMNVEV (reference sequence). The CDR3 spans 13 residues. Trimming pared 5 bases from V and 3 bases from J, leaving 8 bases between. The CDR3 protein is CASSHDFYNEQFF. The CDR3 DNA follows: TGTGCCAGCAGTCACGACTTCTACAATGAGCAGTTCTTC.

The chain links TRBV6-1 to TRBJ2-5; 9 positions agree with TRBD2. The junction had 4 bases not matched to a gene; V was cut back by 4 bases and J by 4 bases. Germline lookup yields CDR1 MNHNS and CDR2 SASEGT. The CDR3 spans 14 residues. CDR3 coding DNA: TGTGCCAGCAGTGTAGCGGGAGTGGCAGAGACCCAGTACTTC. Amino acids: CASSVAGVAETQYF.

This chain connects TRBV29-1 to TRBJ2-5, with a weak D call TRBD1 (5 bases). The V gene lost 8 bases and the J gene lost 2 bases, with 18 bases spanning the gap. Per the germline V gene, CDR1 is SQVTM and CDR2 is ANQGSEA. This CDR3 has 14 amino acids. The CDR3 region is CSFLRVCCQETQYF. Here the CDR3 DNA reads TGCAGCTTCCTCAGGGTTTGTTGTCAAGAGACCCAGTACTTC.

The V and J genes are TRBV3-1 (or the pseudogene TRBV3-2) and TRBJ2-7; D is unclear. Per the germline V gene, CDR1 is LGHDT and CDR2 is YNNKEL (reference sequence). V gave up 2 bases and J gave up 2 bases, with 4 bases separating them. CDR3 length: 12 amino acids. The CDR3 region is CASSQLTYEQYF. The CDR3 DNA sequence: TGTGCCAGCAGCCAATTGACCTACGAGCAGTACTTC.

V is TRBV2 and J is TRBJ1-4; TRBD1 matches 7 bases. Germline CDR1 SNHLY, CDR2 FYNNEI. CDR3 length equals 14 residues. The trim removed 7 bases at V and 0 bases at J, leaving 2 bases unmatched. CDR3 protein: CASKTGPTNEKLFF. For the CDR3, the DNA is TGTGCCAGCAAGACAGGGCCAACTAATGAAAAACTGTTTTTT.

This clone showed up just a few times. The chain has TRBV5-1 and TRBJ2-7; D gene uncertain. The CDR3 consists of 14 residues. With 4 bases removed from V and 1 base from J, the gap between germline ends came to 12 bases. The V gene's germline CDR1 is SGHRS and CDR2 YFSETQ. The CDR3 is CASSTTAASYEQYF. The CDR3 DNA reads TGCGCCAGCAGCACCACCGCTGCGTCCTACGAGCAGTACTTC.

The chain recombines TRBV4-1 with TRBJ2-3, with D possibly TRBD2 on 6 matching bases. The CDR3 is made up of 15 amino acids. Trimming took 4 bases from V and 1 from J, leaving 12 bases between them. CDR1 is MGHRA, CDR2 YSYEKL, per germline. The CDR3 bases are TGCGCCAGCAGCCCCCACGGGACTGGCACAGATACGCAGTATTTT. Translated: CASSPHGTGTDTQYF.

The chain joins TRBV27 to TRBJ1-5; D is ambiguous. From germline, CDR1 is MNHEY and CDR2 SMNVEV (reference sequence). The CDR3 extends over 14 amino acids. The V end was cut by 5 bases, the J end by 2 bases, with 10 bases between. CDR3 sequence reads: CASSTNFGNQPQHF. The DNA of the CDR3 is TGTGCCAGCAGTACAAACTTCGGCAATCAGCCCCAGCATTTT.

The chain couples TRBV28 to TRBJ2-2; 9 bases map to TRBD2. The J segment lost 1 base and the V segment lost 1 base, leaving 4 bases of the junction unmatched. The length of the CDR3 is 17 residues. CDR1 and CDR2 (germline): MDHEN, SYDVKM. The CDR3 is CASSLFLAGRNTGELFF. Written as DNA, the CDR3 is TGTGCCAGCAGTTTATTTCTAGCGGGAAGGAACACCGGGGAGCTGTTTTTT.

This chain links TRBV18 with TRBJ2-4; 16 bases align to TRBD2. The germline gives CDR1 KGHSH, CDR2 LQKENI. Trimming cost V 3 bases and J 8 bases; bases outside gene matches: 4. The CDR3 length is 16 residues. The CDR3 here is CASSPGTSGGGDIQYF. The DNA of the CDR3 is TGTGCCAGCTCACCCGGGACTAGCGGGGGGGGAGACATTCAGTACTTC.

The genes are TRBV10-1 and TRBJ2-5, with a weak D call TRBD2 (6 bases). The CDR3 is 15 residues long. The germline V gene has CDR1 WNHNN and CDR2 SYGVQD (reference sequence). V gave up 4 bases and J gave up 3 bases, with 15 bases separating them. CDR3 bases: TGCGCCAGCAGTGGATCCAGGGAGGTTGAAGAGACCCAGTACTTC. Translating gives CASSGSREVEETQYF.

The chain combines TRBV18 with TRBJ2-7, with D perhaps TRBD1 (5 bases). CDR1 is KGHSH and CDR2 is LQKENI in the germline V gene. The CDR3 has 15 residues. V lost 6 bases, J lost 0 bases, and 15 bases lay in between. CDR3 in amino acids: CASSRTGPLSYEQYF. In nucleotides, the CDR3 is TGTGCCAGCTCGCGTACAGGACCCCTCTCCTACGAGCAGTACTTC.

The rearrangement links TRBV20-1 to TRBJ2-2; D not certain. Germline values: CDR1 DFQATT, CDR2 SNEGSKA (reference sequence). Trimming took off 3 bases at V and 6 bases at J, with 17 bases between the two ends. The CDR3 length is 15 residues. The DNA of the CDR3 is TGCAGTGCTAGTCGGTTGCGGCTCGACGCCGGGGAGCTGTTTTTT. It specifies CSASRLRLDAGELFF.